The 30 T cell receptor beta chains presented below share a single source sample, sequenced in a study of CD4 T cells in relation to SARS-CoV-2 and coronaviruses. The table came from immunoSEQ multiplex PCR; TCRdb's copy has only in-frame clones and leaves some out. The sample has 40,000 or so clones, more than 65% seen once. What these receptors recognize is not known. Source material: naive CD4+ T cells from PBMCs, cultured in vitro. Subset noted: naive CD4+ T cells isolated by negative enrichment. The source is an adult with COVID-19.

V is TRBV11-2 and J is TRBJ2-2; D remains ambiguous. Trimming cost V 5 bases and J 0 bases, with 7 bases left between them. This CDR3 has 14 amino acids. Per germline, CDR1 SGHAT and CDR2 FQNNGV. The CDR3 loop is CASSPQANTGELFF. CDR3 nucleotides: TGTGCCAGCAGCCCCCAAGCGAACACCGGGGAGCTGTTTTTT.

V is TRBV11-2 and J is TRBJ2-7; possible D gene TRBD2, 6 bases. Germline V gives CDR1 SGHAT, CDR2 FQNNGV. The CDR3 is made up of 15 amino acids. Trimming stripped 5 bases from V and 0 bases from J, with 14 bases between. The CDR3 loop reads CASSVSGGTSYEQYF. DNA of the CDR3: TGTGCCAGCAGCGTTAGTGGGGGGACCTCCTACGAGCAGTACTTC.

The V and J genes are TRBV19 and TRBJ2-3; 11 nucleotides align to TRBD2. Germline CDR1 is LNHDA and CDR2 is SQIVND (reference sequence). The CDR3 loop spans 20 amino acids. Losses at the gene ends were 5 bases for V and 0 bases for J; bases not matched to a gene: 16. This CDR3 is CASSPLLAGVKLSSTDTQYF. CDR3 bases: TGTGCCAGTAGTCCCTTACTAGCGGGAGTAAAGCTATCTAGCACAGATACGCAGTATTTT.

This clone was recorded once. This sequence joins TRBV11-3 and TRBJ1-1; tentatively, D is TRBD1 (6 bases). The CDR3 sequence is 13 residues long. Trimming cost V 1 base and J 6 bases, with 9 bases left between them. The germline V gene has CDR1 SGHNT and CDR2 YENEEA. Here the CDR3 reads CASSLVGASEAFF. The CDR3 DNA is TGTGCCAGCAGCTTAGTGGGGGCGTCTGAAGCTTTCTTT.

The chain employs TRBV19 and TRBJ1-5; no clear D gene. Germline V CDR1 and CDR2: LNHDA, SQIVND (reference sequence). Trimming left V 1 base short and J 7 bases short, with 5 bases between. CDR3 length: 12 residues. This chain's CDR3 is CASSIVEQPQHF. In nucleotides, the CDR3 is TGTGCCAGTAGTATAGTCGAACAGCCCCAGCATTTT.

The V gene is TRBV6-5, the J gene TRBJ1-4; D perhaps matches TRBD1 (6 bases). CDR3 length equals 15 residues. Germline V lookup: CDR1 MNHEY, CDR2 SVGAGI. Between the trimmed V and J ends, which lost 5 bases and 5 bases, there was a span of 15 bases. The CDR3 here is CASSPPDSRNEKLFF. CDR3 DNA sequence: TGTGCCAGCAGTCCGCCGGACAGCCGAAATGAAAAACTGTTTTTT.

This clone was observed a handful of times. The chain links TRBV28 to TRBJ1-6; D unclear. V was pared by 5 bases and J by 10 bases, with 15 bases between. Germline loops: CDR1 MDHEN, CDR2 SYDVKM. This CDR3 has 14 amino acids. The CDR3 region is CASSQDWETSPLHF. CDR3 in DNA: TGTGCCAGCAGTCAGGACTGGGAGACATCACCCCTCCACTTT. Variable domain in full (rest from reference TRBV28 and TRBJ1-6): DVKVTQSSRYLVKRTGEKVFLECVQDMDHENMFWYRQDPGLGLRLIYFSYDVKMKEKGDIPEGYSVSREKKERFSLILESASTNQTSMYLCASSQDWETSPLHFGNGTRLTVT.

The chain links TRBV28 to TRBJ2-7; D might be TRBD1 or TRBD2, each matching 5 bases. Germline V gene lookup returns CDR1 MDHEN and CDR2 SYDVKM. This CDR3 has 14 residues. Trimming cost V 7 bases and J 0 bases, with 13 bases left between them. CDR3 region: CASTGTVSSYEQYF. CDR3 coding DNA: TGTGCCAGCACCGGGACGGTGAGCTCCTACGAGCAGTACTTC.

The gene calls are TRBV28 and TRBJ2-7; possibly TRBD2 for D (5 bases). This CDR3 region has 12 residues. V shed 3 bases and J shed 7 bases, with 10 bases lying between them. CDR1 MDHEN and CDR2 SYDVKM come from the germline V gene. The CDR3 DNA reads as TGTGCCAGCAGTTTGGGAGTCGGGGAGCAGTACTTC. Translating gives CASSLGVGEQYF.

This clone was picked up one time. The genes are TRBV28 and TRBJ1-2; 7 bases are shared with TRBD1. This CDR3 comprises 14 residues. Germline CDR1 and CDR2: MDHEN and SYDVKM. The J segment lost 8 bases and the V segment lost 1 base, leaving 7 bases of the junction unmatched. DNA for the CDR3: TGTGCCAGCAGTTTATCTGACAGGGTTGGCGGCTACACCTTC. This encodes CASSLSDRVGGYTF.

The chain is built from TRBV7-9 and TRBJ2-1; D is unclear. This CDR3 has 14 residues. Germline assignment: CDR1 SEHNR and CDR2 FQNEAQ (reference sequence). Trimming pared 3 bases from V and 6 bases from J, leaving 12 bases between. The chain's CDR3 is CASSFRTTSNEQFF. CDR3 DNA: TGTGCCAGCAGCTTCAGAACAACAAGCAATGAGCAGTTCTTC.

This chain uses TRBV19 with TRBJ2-3, with D hard to call. CDR3 length: 14 amino acids. Trimming cost V 3 bases and J 1 base, with 8 bases left between them. Germline loops: CDR1 LNHDA, CDR2 SQIVND (reference sequence). The CDR3 nucleotides read TGTGCCAGTAGTATTACGGGCCGCACAGATACGCAGTATTTT. Translation gives CASSITGRTDTQYF. Full variable domain (rest looked up from reference TRBV19 and TRBJ2-3): DGGITQSPKYLFRKEGQNVTLSCEQNLNHDAMYWYRQDPGQGLRLIYYSQIVNDFQKGDIAEGYSVSREKKESFPLTVTSAQKNPTAFYLCASSITGRTDTQYFGPGTRLTVL.

In its sample, this clone was seen a few times. V gene TRBV30 combines with J gene TRBJ1-2; D ambiguous. V lost 2 bases to trimming and J lost 8 bases, with 15 bases between them. CDR1 and CDR2 from the germline V gene are GTSNPN and SVGIG (reference sequence). There are 13 residues in the CDR3. The CDR3 DNA is TGTGCCTGGAGTCCTCACAGCGAAAGGGGCTACACCTTC. Encoded protein: CAWSPHSERGYTF.

The chain joins TRBV9 to TRBJ2-2; D may match TRBD1 or TRBD2 (5 bases each). Deletions cut 4 bases from V and 7 bases from J, with 17 bases between. The CDR3 totals 15 residues. Germline CDR1 and CDR2: SGDLS and YYNGEE. CDR3: CASSPFEGRDGELFF. CDR3 nucleotide sequence: TGTGCCAGCAGCCCCTTCGAGGGACGGGACGGGGAGCTGTTTTTT. Full variable domain (missing parts from reference TRBV9 and TRBJ2-2): DSGVTQTPKHLITATGQRVTLRCSPRSGDLSVYWYQQSLDQGLQFLIQYYNGEERAKGNILERFSAQQFPDLHSELNLSSLELGDSALYFCASSPFEGRDGELFFGEGSRLTVL.

This chain connects TRBV27 to TRBJ2-5; no reliable D call. V was clipped by 6 bases and J by 7 bases, with 15 bases between them. The germline gives CDR1 MNHEY, CDR2 SMNVEV (reference sequence). The CDR3 covers 13 residues. The CDR3 region is CASRREQPGTQYF. As DNA, the CDR3 is TGTGCCAGCAGAAGGGAACAGCCCGGGACCCAGTACTTC.

The gene calls are TRBV5-4 and TRBJ2-3, with TRBD2 matching 13 bases. CDR3 length equals 18 residues. V dropped 4 bases and J dropped 2; count of bases not matched to a gene: 10. From germline, CDR1 is SGHNT and CDR2 YYREEE (reference sequence). The CDR3 spells CASSPDPGLAGVTDTQYF. Written as DNA, the CDR3 is TGTGCCAGCAGCCCGGACCCCGGACTAGCGGGAGTCACAGATACGCAGTATTTT. Drawing the rest from reference TRBV5-4 and TRBJ2-3, the complete variable domain is ETGVTQSPTHLIKTRGQQVTLRCSSQSGHNTVSWYQQALGQGPQFIFQYYREEENGRGNFPPRFSGLQFPNYSSELNVNALELDDSALYLCASSPDPGLAGVTDTQYFGPGTRLTVL.

The table lists this clone with a few counts. The chain is built from TRBV7-3 and TRBJ2-2, with 10 bases that match TRBD1. This CDR3 spans 15 amino acids. Germline lookup yields CDR1 SGHTA and CDR2 FQGTGA. After removal of 2 bases from V and 7 bases from J, the junction contained 4 bases not matched to a gene. The CDR3 DNA is TGTGCCAGCAGCTTAGACAGGGGGCAAGGCGGGGAGCTGTTTTTT. It is translated as CASSLDRGQGGELFF.

The rearrangement uses TRBV6-5 and TRBJ1-2; no clear D. The CDR3 runs 14 residues. Germline V gives CDR1 MNHEY, CDR2 SVGAGI. The V end was cut by 8 bases, the J end by 6 bases, with 19 bases between. The DNA of the CDR3 is TGTGCCAGCGCGTCCGGGCAGGCAAGCAATGGCTACACCTTC. This encodes CASASGQASNGYTF.

The chain combines TRBV7-9 with TRBJ2-1, with D unresolved. The CDR3 runs to 15 residues. Between the trimmed V and J ends, which lost 7 bases and 0 bases, there was a span of 13 bases. In germline, CDR1 is SEHNR, CDR2 FQNEAQ (reference sequence). CDR3 protein: CASIGEGFSYNEQFF. The CDR3 DNA is TGTGCCAGCATCGGTGAAGGATTCTCCTACAATGAGCAGTTCTTC.

The chain links TRBV27 to TRBJ2-5, with D uncertain. From germline, CDR1 is MNHEY and CDR2 SMNVEV (reference sequence). This CDR3 region has 13 residues. Trimming pared 1 base from V and 5 bases from J, leaving 8 bases between. CDR3 bases: TGTGCCAGCAGTTTATGGGGAAGGGAGACCCAGTACTTC. Protein product: CASSLWGRETQYF.

This rearrangement joins TRBV10-3 to TRBJ1-2; D gene ambiguous. Germline V lookup: CDR1 ENHRY, CDR2 SYGVKD. V lost 4 bases, J lost 7 bases, and 22 bases lay in between. The CDR3 extends over 16 amino acids. The CDR3 DNA reads as TGTGCCATCAGTGTCATGGCAGATGAAGCTAGAGGTGGCTACACCTTC. This gives the protein CAISVMADEARGGYTF.

This chain uses TRBV6-2 or TRBV6-3 with TRBJ2-5; TRBD2 matches 13 bases. With 4 bases clipped from V and 2 bases from J, the junction kept 10 bases outside the gene matches. The CDR3 loop spans 18 amino acids. The germline V gene has CDR1 MNHEY and CDR2 SVGEGT. The CDR3 bases are TGTGCCAGCAGTTCCCGACTAGCGGGAGGTGGGAGTCAAGAGACCCAGTACTTC. It codes for CASSSRLAGGGSQETQYF.

This chain joins TRBV3-1 (or the pseudogene TRBV3-2) and TRBJ2-3; D is undetermined. This CDR3 comprises 14 residues. V was shortened by 1 base and J by 0 bases, with 5 bases between the two germline ends. Germline V gene lookup returns CDR1 LGHDT and CDR2 YNNKEL (reference sequence). The CDR3 region has the DNA TGTGCCAGCAGCCAAGGGACCAGCACAGATACGCAGTATTTT. The encoded protein is CASSQGTSTDTQYF.

The genes are TRBV19 and TRBJ2-2; tentative D call: TRBD2 (5 bases). The CDR3 is made up of 16 amino acids. V was shortened by 5 bases and J by 3 bases, with 16 bases between the two germline ends. CDR1 and CDR2 (germline): LNHDA, SQIVND (reference sequence). CDR3 protein: CASSPRRGQDTGELFF. As DNA, the CDR3 is TGTGCCAGTAGTCCCCGTAGAGGGCAAGACACCGGGGAGCTGTTTTTT.

The V and J genes are TRBV25-1 and TRBJ1-4; D is ambiguous. Germline V gene sequence: CDR1 MGHDK, CDR2 SYGVNS. The CDR3 totals 13 residues. V dropped 5 bases and J dropped 8 bases, with 12 bases sitting between them. CDR3 bases: TGTGCCAGCAGTAACCCAGGCGACGAAAAACTGTTTTTT. It codes for CASSNPGDEKLFF.

The chain is built from TRBV29-1 and TRBJ2-3; D call uncertain. V was cut by 1 base and J by 3 bases, with 8 bases left in between. Germline CDR1 SQVTM, CDR2 ANQGSEA. This CDR3 comprises 13 residues. The CDR3 region is CSVEVARTDTQYF. In DNA form, the CDR3 reads TGCAGCGTTGAAGTCGCCAGGACAGATACGCAGTATTTT.

In its sample, this clone was seen a few times. The chain has TRBV3-1 (or the pseudogene TRBV3-2) and TRBJ2-7, with 10 bases matching TRBD2. The trim removed 8 bases at V and 3 bases at J, leaving 4 bases unmatched. This CDR3 comprises 13 residues. Per the germline V gene, CDR1 is LGHDT and CDR2 is YNNKEL (reference sequence). In nucleotides, the CDR3 is TGTGCCAGCTCGGCTAGCGGGAGCTACGAGCAGTACTTC. It specifies CASSASGSYEQYF.

This chain joins TRBV28 and TRBJ1-5; D might be TRBD1 (5 bases). This CDR3 spans 15 amino acids. Germline CDR1 MDHEN, CDR2 SYDVKM. The V end lost 7 bases, the J end lost 7 bases, and 20 bases lay between the germline ends. Here the CDR3 reads CASTPWGEGRQPQHF. CDR3 in DNA: TGTGCCAGCACCCCTTGGGGGGAAGGTCGGCAGCCCCAGCATTTT.

The V gene is TRBV18, the J gene TRBJ2-7; maybe TRBD1 (6 bases). The CDR3 covers 13 residues. Germline CDR1 and CDR2: KGHSH and LQKENI. V was trimmed by 5 bases and J by 2 bases, leaving 10 bases between them. CDR3: CASSTTGPYEQYF. CDR3 in DNA: TGTGCCAGCTCAACCACAGGGCCCTACGAGCAGTACTTC.

The chain is built from TRBV10-3 and TRBJ2-5; 8 bases align to TRBD2. Germline-derived CDR1 and CDR2 are ENHRY and SYGVKD. With V trimmed by 11 bases and J by 1 base, 3 bases remained unmatched. There are 12 residues in the CDR3. The CDR3 region is CASGTSQETQYF. CDR3 nucleotide sequence: TGTGCCTCAGGGACTAGCCAAGAGACCCAGTACTTC.